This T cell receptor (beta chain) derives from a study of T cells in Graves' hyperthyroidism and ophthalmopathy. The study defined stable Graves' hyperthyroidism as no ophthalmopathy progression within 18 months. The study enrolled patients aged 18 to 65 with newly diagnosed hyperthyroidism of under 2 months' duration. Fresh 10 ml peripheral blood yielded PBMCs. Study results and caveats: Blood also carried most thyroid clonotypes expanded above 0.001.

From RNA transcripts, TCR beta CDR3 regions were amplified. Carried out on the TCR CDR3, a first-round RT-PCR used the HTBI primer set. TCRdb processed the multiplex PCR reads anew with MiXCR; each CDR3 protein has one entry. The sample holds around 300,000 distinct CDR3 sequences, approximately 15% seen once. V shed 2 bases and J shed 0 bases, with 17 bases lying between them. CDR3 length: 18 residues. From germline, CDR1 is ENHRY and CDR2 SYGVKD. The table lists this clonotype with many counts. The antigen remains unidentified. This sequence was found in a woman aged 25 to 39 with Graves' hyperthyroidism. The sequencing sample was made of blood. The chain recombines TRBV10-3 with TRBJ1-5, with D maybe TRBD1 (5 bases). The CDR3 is CAISERNPGTDSNQPQHF. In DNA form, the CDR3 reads TGTGCCATCAGTGAGCGCAACCCCGGGACGGATAGCAATCAGCCCCAGCATTTT.